Described below is a single T cell receptor (beta chain) sequence and its context. CDR1 LGHNA and CDR2 YSLEER come from the germline V gene. The CDR3 runs to 18 residues. J gave up 2 bases and V 0 bases, and 7 bases lay outside the gene matches. A single record per CDR3 protein comes from TCRdb applying MiXCR to the 5' RACE reads. The table records about 40,000 distinct CDR3 sequences, 30% of them present only once. This clonotype was obtained from a female donor with breast cancer. Input material: tumor-infiltrating memory CD4+ T cells sorted from the breast tumor. Subset: memory CD4+ T cells, CD4+CD45RO+CD25-. The chain recombines TRBV4-3 with TRBJ2-3, with 11 nucleotides matching TRBD1. The CDR3 spells CASSQDWGTGGITDTQYF. CDR3 sequence (DNA): TGCGCCAGCAGCCAAGATTGGGGGACAGGGGGAATCACAGATACGCAGTATTTT.